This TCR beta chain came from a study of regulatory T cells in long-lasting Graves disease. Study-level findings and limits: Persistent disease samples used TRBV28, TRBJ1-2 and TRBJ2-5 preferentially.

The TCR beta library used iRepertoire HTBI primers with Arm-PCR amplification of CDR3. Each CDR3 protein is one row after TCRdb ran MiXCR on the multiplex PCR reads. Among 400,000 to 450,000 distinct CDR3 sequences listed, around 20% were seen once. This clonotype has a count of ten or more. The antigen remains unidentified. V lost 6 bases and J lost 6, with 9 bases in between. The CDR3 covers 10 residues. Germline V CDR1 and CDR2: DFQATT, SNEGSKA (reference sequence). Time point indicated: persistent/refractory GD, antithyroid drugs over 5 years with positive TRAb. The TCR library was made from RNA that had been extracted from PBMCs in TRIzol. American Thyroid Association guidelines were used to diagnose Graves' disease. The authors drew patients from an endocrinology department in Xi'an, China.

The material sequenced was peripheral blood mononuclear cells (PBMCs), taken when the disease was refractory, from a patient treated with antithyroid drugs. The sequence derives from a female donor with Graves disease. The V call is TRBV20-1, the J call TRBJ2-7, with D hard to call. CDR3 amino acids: CSATEVEQYF. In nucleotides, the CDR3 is TGCAGTGCAACAGAGGTCGAGCAGTACTTC.